Sequencing of this TCR beta chain was carried out in a study of blood T cells in healthy people across ages. Study-wide findings and caveats: Estimates drawn from one million T cells were deemed to understate diversity.

No fewer than 7 million PBMCs went into each sample. This clonotype occurred once. The antigen remains unidentified. V lost 4 bases and J lost 4, with 13 bases in between. Germline CDR1 reads SNHLY; CDR2 reads FYNNEI. The length of the CDR3 is 14 residues. A J-beta primer mix and a sample-barcoded 5' primer were used in a second PCR of about 7 to 12 cycles. Tagging of each cDNA molecule was performed by a template-switch adaptor with 12 random nucleotides. TCRdb re-derived calls from the 5' RACE reads in MiXCR, one entry per CDR3 protein. Among 700,000 or so distinct CDR3 sequences listed, approximately 21% were seen once.

The receptor's source is a man aged 65-85 years in good health. Material: blood. This chain uses TRBV2 with TRBJ1-2; D is ambiguous. CDR3 loop: CASSVDLGSYGYTF. The CDR3 DNA follows: TGTGCCAGCAGTGTAGACTTAGGGTCCTATGGCTACACCTTC.